This record covers a single T cell receptor beta chain. Antigen specificity is unknown. The sample originates from a study of T-cell reconstitution after alpha-beta-depleted transplantation in children. The V gene's germline CDR1 is SGHTA and CDR2 FQGNSA. J was trimmed by 3 bases and V by 5 bases; bases with no gene match: 12. This CDR3 comprises 17 residues. Overall study findings and caveats: Some patients owed their high day-60 TCRbeta diversity to surviving recipient T cells and thymic progenitors. Hyperexpanded clones declined; after one year, newly produced T cells mostly supplied diversity. Reported findings indicate that, about two months after transplant, alpha-beta T cells came from several hundred expanded clones, which were derived from non-depleted graft cells.

Unique molecular identifiers featured in how the TCRbeta library was prepared. TCRdb processed the PCR reads anew with MiXCR; each CDR3 protein has one entry. This table holds more than 500,000 distinct CDR3 sequences, roughly an eighth found once. The chain recombines TRBV7-2 with TRBJ2-5, with 10 nucleotides matching TRBD2. The material sequenced was PBMCs, mostly from graft donor cells, taken 180 days after TCRalphabeta/CD19-depleted stem cell transplant. The receptor's source is a female patient aged 2-10 years who had a stem cell transplant for aplastic anemia, so the T cells may come from the graft donor. The CDR3 reads CASSQRTSGVGKETQYF. CDR3 sequence (DNA): TGTGCCAGCAGCCAACGCACTAGCGGGGTGGGGAAAGAGACCCAGTACTTC.